This T cell receptor (beta chain) stems from a study of blood T cell repertoires in COVID-19. In the study overall: PBMCs, B-cell-depleted T cells, or T cells were the source of the cDNA or gDNA that made up the material.

Under the authors' procedure: Cell counts per sample came from amplifying reference gene primers. TCRdb's table, derived via immunoSEQ multiplex PCR, lists solely in-frame clones and lacks some. V, J and clone size reflect that table, while D and trimming were determined from the DNA. The data contain 180,000 or so clones, around 76% of them seen just once; the ten biggest clones take up around 8.1%. The germline V and J ends were trimmed by 3 bases and 2 bases, with 7 bases remaining between them. The CDR3 consists of 13 residues. The germline V gene has CDR1 LNHDA and CDR2 SQIVND (reference sequence).

The clonotype was recovered from a woman aged 45 to 65 with active or convalescent COVID-19. Sample: peripheral blood. The chain links TRBV19 to TRBJ1-1; D remains unclear. CDR3 DNA: TGTGCCAGTAGTATCCAGAAAAACACTGAAGCTTTCTTT. Translated: CASSIQKNTEAFF.